This is a list of T cell receptor beta chains from one sample in a study of blood T cell repertoires in COVID-19. The data were produced by immunoSEQ multiplex PCR, yet TCRdb's version contains in-frame clones alone and is incomplete. Here the sample spans fewer than 400,000 clones, around 84% being singletons. Material: PBMCs or T cells enriched from blood (not recorded which). The receptor set was obtained from a woman between 25 and 40 years old who had been exposed to COVID-19. Both conserved end residues are trimmed from each CDR3.

TRBV27,TRBJ2-3,ASSLLGGSTPDTQY
TRBV5-5,TRBJ1-3,ASSGDRGLSGNTIY
TRBV19,TRBJ1-2,ASSLWGQGNGYT
TRBV5-8,TRBJ2-7,ASSFTGTGQYEQY
TRBV7-3,TRBJ2-3,ASSTSGGGDTQY
TRBV2,TRBJ1-1,ASNRGNTEAF
TRBV28,TRBJ1-2,ASRAPNYGYT
TRBV28,TRBJ1-5,ASTEAAYSNQPQH
TRBV28,TRBJ1-2,ASSADYGYT
TRBV29-1,TRBJ1-5,SFQTGRNQPQH
TRBV30,TRBJ2-1,AWSQGAGGSYNEQF
TRBV3-1/TRBV3-2,TRBJ2-5,ASSQDLASGGAQY
TRBV2,TRBJ2-2,ASSYLGGTGELF
TRBV19,TRBJ2-3,ATRGRQGTDTQY
TRBV30,TRBJ1-1,AWSTMNTEAF
TRBV6-1,TRBJ1-5,ASSEAERQPQH
TRBV14,TRBJ1-3,ASSWTGSTIY
TRBV28,TRBJ2-1,ASRERAPYNEQF
TRBV2,TRBJ1-5,ASRDRRVNQPQH
TRBV7-9,TRBJ1-1,ASSLGGSTEAF
TRBV11-2,TRBJ2-7,ASSLDLTWGAVNEQY
TRBV28,TRBJ2-7,ASSSSSGSAYEQY
TRBV30,TRBJ1-2,AWTRGSDYGYT
TRBV5-1,TRBJ1-2,ASSLGQAGGYT
TRBV5-6,TRBJ2-5,ASSSKQGAGETQY
TRBV5-1,TRBJ2-1,ASSRLIGTANEQF
TRBV3-1/TRBV3-2,TRBJ2-1,ASSPPVTGNNEQF
TRBV10-2,TRBJ2-7,ASSSGNNYEQY